This T cell receptor (beta chain) was recovered during a study of blood T cell repertoires in COVID-19. Clones were read by immunoSEQ multiplex PCR, and TCRdb kept only the in-frame ones, dropping some. This sample has about 130,000 clones, with over 75% found just once. The sequenced sample consisted of peripheral blood. This TCR came from a man older than 75 with active or convalescent COVID-19.

The DNA of the CDR3 is TGCGCCAGCAGCTATCAGGACTACAATGAGCAGTTCTTC. Amino acid sequence: CASSYQDYNEQFF. V and J are TRBV5-1 and TRBJ2-1, with D unclear. This CDR3 is 13 amino acids long. Trimming cost V 3 bases and J 3 bases, with 7 bases left between them. Germline-derived CDR1 and CDR2 are SGHRS and YFSETQ.